These 27 T cell receptor beta chains share one sample of origin, sequenced in a study of T-cell reconstitution after alpha-beta-depleted transplantation in children. Construction of the TCRbeta library involved unique molecular identifiers. TCRdb redid the calling of the PCR reads with MiXCR, one entry per CDR3 protein. The sample includes hundreds of thousands of distinct CDR3 sequences, 13% of them seen just once. This sample comprised PBMCs, mostly from graft donor cells, obtained 360 days after TCRalphabeta/CD19-depleted stem cell transplant. These receptors were taken from a male patient between 10 and 17 years old who had a stem cell transplant for acute myeloid leukemia, so the T cells may come from the graft donor.

The table lists this clonotype with a few counts. The V and J genes are TRBV5-1 and TRBJ2-2; possibly TRBD2 for D (6 bases). The V gene lost 0 bases and the J gene lost 7 bases, with 10 bases spanning the gap. Germline V CDR1 and CDR2: SGHRS, YFSETQ. CDR3 length equals 14 residues. This CDR3 reads CASSLAAGGGELFF. The CDR3 coding sequence is TGCGCCAGCAGCTTGGCAGCGGGCGGCGGGGAGCTGTTTTTT.

There are many counts of this clonotype. This chain joins TRBV28 and TRBJ2-5; TRBD1 is a possible D gene (5 bases). This CDR3 contains 14 residues. Trimming removed 3 bases from V and 5 bases from J, with 13 bases in between. Per germline, CDR1 MDHEN and CDR2 SYDVKM. The CDR3 protein is CASSLSGLFETQYF. In DNA, the CDR3 is TGTGCCAGCAGTTTGTCAGGGTTGTTTGAGACCCAGTACTTC. Drawing the rest from reference TRBV28 and TRBJ2-5, the complete variable domain is DVKVTQSSRYLVKRTGEKVFLECVQDMDHENMFWYRQDPGLGLRLIYFSYDVKMKEKGDIPEGYSVSREKKERFSLILESASTNQTSMYLCASSLSGLFETQYFGPGTRLLVL.

This clonotype was seen repeatedly, ten times or more. The junction differs from germline at one of its ends, possibly a read error. The V call is TRBV29-1, the J call TRBJ2-7; TRBD2 matches 10 bases. The germline V gene has CDR1 SQVTM and CDR2 ANQGSEA. The CDR3 extends over 13 amino acids. The CDR3 DNA follows: TGCAGCGTCAGGACTAGCGGTACTTACGGGCAGTACTTC. Its protein product is CSVRTSGTYGQYF.

This chain uses TRBV19 with TRBJ2-7, with D unresolved. Germline-derived CDR1 and CDR2 are LNHDA and SQIVND (reference sequence). The CDR3 runs to 14 residues. The V end lost 3 bases, the J end lost 5 bases, and 14 bases lay between the germline ends. In nucleotides, the CDR3 is TGTGCCAGTAGTATGCGTTCGAAAGTCCACGAGCAGTACTTC. It codes for CASSMRSKVHEQYF.

The CDR3 region has the DNA TGTGCCAGCAGACGACCGGAGGACACTGAAGCTTTCTTT. Amino acids: CASRRPEDTEAFF. V usage is TRBV6-1 and J usage is TRBJ1-1, with unresolved D. Trimming pared 6 bases from V and 3 bases from J, leaving 11 bases between. The CDR3 runs 13 residues. Per the germline V gene, CDR1 is MNHNS and CDR2 is SASEGT.

This clonotype was observed at least ten times. The rearrangement links TRBV12-3 or TRBV12-4 to TRBJ2-1; TRBD1 or TRBD2 may be the D gene (6 bases each). The CDR3 runs 12 residues. Trimming cost V 4 bases and J 7 bases, with 8 bases left between them. The CDR3 DNA is TGTGCCAGCAGTTGGGGGGCGAATGAGCAGTTCTTC. Amino acids: CASSWGANEQFF.

This clonotype was seen only a few times. This rearrangement joins TRBV7-6 to TRBJ2-7; TRBD2 is a possible D gene (6 bases). V shed 1 base and J shed 2 bases, with 12 bases lying between them. There are 15 residues in the CDR3. Germline-derived CDR1 and CDR2 are SGHVS and FNYEAQ. CDR3 sequence (DNA): TGTGCCAGCAGCTTAGGGGCTAGCGTTCCCTACGAGCAGTACTTC. This encodes CASSLGASVPYEQYF.

The rearrangement joins TRBV20-1 to TRBJ2-3; a possible D gene is TRBD2 (6 bases). V lost 3 bases and J 1 base, leaving 11 bases between the germline ends. The CDR3 runs to 14 residues. The germline V gene encodes CDR1 DFQATT and CDR2 SNEGSKA (reference sequence). The CDR3 here is CSARIGGGTDTQYF. CDR3 in DNA: TGCAGTGCTAGGATCGGCGGGGGCACAGATACGCAGTATTTT.

The CDR3 nucleotides are TGTGCCAGCAGTCCGCGACTACTAGCGGGAGCGAACGGGGAGCTGTTTTTT. As protein: CASSPRLLAGANGELFF. The chain has TRBV27 and TRBJ2-2; 11 nucleotides match TRBD2. Germline V CDR1 and CDR2: MNHEY, SMNVEV (reference sequence). Losses at the gene ends were 5 bases for V and 7 bases for J; bases not matched to a gene: 12. The CDR3 is made up of 17 amino acids.

The chain carries TRBV20-1 and TRBJ2-5, with a possible D match to TRBD2 (5 bases). Trimming took 1 base from V and 5 from J, leaving 23 bases between them. The CDR3 has 17 residues. Germline CDR1 and CDR2: DFQATT and SNEGSKA (reference sequence). For the CDR3, the DNA is TGCAGTGCTAGAGCCCTAGCACGGAGCACCGCGTGGGAGACCCAGTACTTC. Translation gives CSARALARSTAWETQYF.

This clonotype was observed a handful of times. The rearrangement joins TRBV20-1 to TRBJ2-1, with D hard to call. The germline CDR1 and CDR2 sequences are DFQATT and SNEGSKA (reference sequence). The CDR3 is 13 amino acids. V dropped 1 base and J dropped 6 bases, with 10 bases sitting between them. The CDR3 sequence: CSARVSSSNEQFF. Here the CDR3 DNA reads TGCAGTGCTAGAGTCTCCTCTAGCAATGAGCAGTTCTTC.

Many counts were recorded for this clonotype. The chain has TRBV20-1 and TRBJ2-5, with D perhaps matching TRBD2 (6 bases). With 7 bases removed from V and 5 bases from J, the gap between germline ends came to 14 bases. This CDR3 comprises 12 residues. CDR1 and CDR2 (germline): DFQATT, SNEGSKA (reference sequence). CDR3 DNA sequence: TGCAGTGAATCGGGGGAGAGGGAGACCCAGTACTTC. It is translated as CSESGERETQYF.

This clonotype occurred a few times. The V call is TRBV6-5, the J call TRBJ2-7, with D unclear. CDR3 length equals 15 residues. V gave up 6 bases and J gave up 2 bases, with 17 bases separating them. The germline V gene encodes CDR1 MNHEY and CDR2 SVGAGI. The CDR3: CASRGTDSSPYEQYF. The CDR3 region has the DNA TGTGCCAGCAGGGGCACGGATAGCTCTCCCTACGAGCAGTACTTC.

The chain employs TRBV6-2 or TRBV6-3 and TRBJ1-5; possibly TRBD1 for D (5 bases). V was cut by 6 bases and J by 2 bases, with 26 bases left in between. The V gene's germline CDR1 is MNHEY and CDR2 SVGEGT. The CDR3 runs to 19 residues. CDR3 amino acids: CASSLGISVVGVRNQPQHF. DNA of the CDR3: TGTGCCAGCAGCCTAGGTATTTCGGTCGTAGGGGTCCGCAATCAGCCCCAGCATTTT.

This clonotype was recorded a few times. The V call is TRBV29-1, the J call TRBJ2-7; 8 bases line up with TRBD2. V was pared by 4 bases and J by 6 bases, with 2 bases of the junction left unmatched. Germline CDR1 is SQVTM and CDR2 is ANQGSEA. The CDR3 is 11 residues long. In nucleotides, the CDR3 is TGCAGCGTTGCGGGGGGGAGCGAGCAGTACTTC. Amino acid sequence: CSVAGGSEQYF.

This clonotype was recorded many times. The rearrangement uses TRBV20-1 and TRBJ2-7; D unclear. The CDR3 is 13 amino acids. Germline CDR1 DFQATT, CDR2 SNEGSKA (reference sequence). Trimming stripped 1 base from V and 0 bases from J, with 7 bases between. CDR3 loop: CSARGPSSYEQYF. As DNA, the CDR3 is TGCAGTGCTAGAGGGCCGAGCTCCTACGAGCAGTACTTC.

This clonotype was seen repeatedly, ten times or more. This CDR3 is CASWPAEGSYEQYF. The CDR3 nucleotides are TGTGCCAGCTGGCCCGCAGAGGGTTCCTACGAGCAGTACTTC. The chain is built from TRBV28 and TRBJ2-7; TRBD2 might be the D (5 bases). There are 14 residues in the CDR3. Looked up from germline, CDR1 is MDHEN and CDR2 is SYDVKM. V was cut by 8 bases and J by 1 base, with 15 bases left in between.

This clonotype was picked up many times. This rearrangement joins TRBV24-1 to TRBJ2-5, with 7 bases identical to TRBD1. V lost 0 bases to trimming and J lost 2 bases; unmatched junction nucleotides: 2. The CDR3 has 15 residues. Germline assignment: CDR1 KGHDR and CDR2 SFDVKD. CDR3 in amino acids: CATSDLRGQQETQYF. CDR3 sequence (DNA): TGTGCCACCAGTGATTTGCGGGGACAGCAAGAGACCCAGTACTTC.

This clonotype showed up many times. J is TRBJ2-7 and V is TRBV7-2; D ambiguous. The CDR3 consists of 12 residues. CDR1 and CDR2 from the germline V gene are SGHTA and FQGNSA. V lost 1 base to trimming and J lost 5 bases, with 6 bases between them. DNA for the CDR3: TGTGCCAGCAGCTTAGATCTCCACGAGCAGTACTTC. It encodes CASSLDLHEQYF.

This clonotype has ten or more counts. The chain couples TRBV10-3 to TRBJ2-1; 7 nucleotides line up with TRBD2. The V segment lost 11 bases and the J segment 8 bases; nucleotides outside the gene matches: 9. CDR1 is ENHRY, CDR2 SYGVKD, per germline. The CDR3 length is 12 residues. The CDR3: CAAGLRFDEQFF. As DNA, the CDR3 is TGTGCCGCGGGACTAAGGTTCGATGAGCAGTTCTTC.

This clonotype has only one observation. The chain has TRBV19 and TRBJ2-1, with a possible D match to TRBD2 (6 bases). The germline V and J ends were trimmed by 5 bases and 4 bases, with 15 bases remaining between them. The germline V gene encodes CDR1 LNHDA and CDR2 SQIVND (reference sequence). The CDR3 spans 15 residues. CDR3 nucleotides: TGTGCCAGTAGTCCGGTAGCGGCCCTGTACAATGAGCAGTTCTTC. This gives the protein CASSPVAALYNEQFF.

This clonotype was counted between two and nine times. The J gene is TRBJ2-7, the V gene TRBV29-1; 8 bases line up with TRBD2. This CDR3 is 14 amino acids long. V lost 1 base, J lost 3 bases, and 5 bases stayed unmatched. Germline V gene lookup returns CDR1 SQVTM and CDR2 ANQGSEA. This CDR3 is CSVEAGTSIYEQYF. The CDR3 bases are TGCAGCGTTGAAGCAGGGACTAGTATCTACGAGCAGTACTTC.

This clonotype showed up many times. This chain connects TRBV9 to TRBJ2-1; 9 positions match TRBD2. CDR3 length: 16 amino acids. CDR1 SGDLS and CDR2 YYNGEE come from the germline V gene. Trimming removed 0 bases from V and 7 bases from J; junction bases left unmatched: 8. The CDR3 DNA reads TGTGCCAGCAGCGTAGGGGGTAGCGGGAGTAGGAATGAGCAGTTCTTC. Protein product: CASSVGGSGSRNEQFF.

This clonotype was seen only a few times. This chain connects TRBV7-8 to TRBJ1-6; perhaps TRBD1 as D (5 bases). Trimming left V 4 bases short and J 7 bases short, with 23 bases between. CDR1 and CDR2 from the germline V gene are SGHVS and FQNEAQ. This CDR3 spans 18 amino acids. The CDR3 DNA reads as TGTGCCAGCAGCTCTCATTCGGCAGGGACCTTTAGAAATTCACCCCTCCACTTT. Its translation is CASSSHSAGTFRNSPLHF.

The CDR3 spells CASSLYLAGVHEQFF. Written as DNA, the CDR3 is TGTGCCAGCAGCTTATACCTAGCGGGAGTCCATGAGCAGTTCTTC. The chain joins TRBV7-9 to TRBJ2-1, with 10 nucleotides matching TRBD2. The V gene's germline CDR1 is SEHNR and CDR2 FQNEAQ (reference sequence). The trim removed 2 bases at V and 8 bases at J, leaving 6 bases unmatched. The length of the CDR3 is 15 residues.

The V gene is TRBV5-1, the J gene TRBJ2-1; D ambiguous. The V gene lost 5 bases and the J gene lost 0 bases, with 12 bases spanning the gap. The CDR3 runs to 15 residues. The germline V gene has CDR1 SGHRS and CDR2 YFSETQ. The CDR3 spells CASRYATSSYNEQFF. The CDR3 DNA is TGCGCCAGCAGGTACGCGACAAGCTCCTACAATGAGCAGTTCTTC.

The table lists this clonotype with a few counts. The chain joins TRBV28 to TRBJ1-1, with TRBD1 matching 10 bases. The germline gives CDR1 MDHEN, CDR2 SYDVKM. V shed 5 bases and J 5 bases; nucleotides not matched to a gene: 8. The CDR3 has 15 residues. In DNA form, the CDR3 reads TGTGCCAGCAGTAAGACAGGGGGCGCGAGAACTGAAGCTTTCTTT. Protein: CASSKTGGARTEAFF.